This T cell receptor (beta chain) was sequenced during a study of T-cell reconstitution after alpha-beta-depleted transplantation in children. This clonotype showed up just once. For TCRbeta, the library was prepared with unique molecular identifiers. TCRdb re-analysed the PCR reads in MiXCR, keeping a single row per CDR3 protein. The table lists under 750,000 distinct CDR3 sequences, under 25% of them singletons. This CDR3 is 16 amino acids long. V shed 0 bases and J 1 base; nucleotides not matched to a gene: 4. Per germline, CDR1 SGHAT and CDR2 FQNNGV. This receptor was taken from a boy younger than two who had a stem cell transplant for acute myeloid leukemia, so the T cells may come from the graft donor. V and J are TRBV11-2 and TRBJ2-3; 7 bases are a match to TRBD2. Sequenced material: PBMCs, mostly from graft donor cells, taken 360 days after TCRalphabeta/CD19-depleted stem cell transplant. The CDR3 loop is CASSLDRAGGTDTQYF. The CDR3 DNA sequence: TGTGCCAGCAGCTTAGATCGGGCGGGGGGCACAGATACGCAGTATTTT.